This T cell receptor beta chain derives from a study of early T cells in non-severe SARS-CoV-2 infection. Looking at the study overall: The chains were unpaired, and the sequenced material was bulk RNA from unsorted whole blood.

The library protocol tagged individual cDNA molecules with unique molecular identifiers. TCRdb reprocessed the 5' RACE reads with MiXCR, giving one entry per CDR3 protein. The data show some 35,000 distinct CDR3 sequences, with approximately 4.1% seen just once and more than 8.5% held by the top ten. Study findings and constraints: Lookups in VDJdb leaned toward anti-spike CD8 responses and missed private and CD4 specificities.

CDR1 DFQATT and CDR2 SNEGSKA come from the germline V gene (reference sequence). CDR3 length: 15 residues. V was pared by 0 bases and J by 5 bases, with 14 bases between. This clonotype is medium-sized in the sample. As yet, its antigen is unknown. Sequenced: whole blood. The rearrangement joins TRBV20-1 to TRBJ2-1; possible D gene TRBD2, 7 bases. The sequence came from an adult who was a healthcare worker with PCR-confirmed SARS-CoV-2 infection or an uninfected control (not recorded which). The CDR3 sequence is CSARDLRGQNNEQFF. The CDR3 DNA follows: TGCAGTGCTAGAGATCTGCGGGGGCAGAACAATGAGCAGTTCTTC.